This paragraph reports one T cell receptor (beta chain). It has no known antigen specificity. The input lacks base qualities; no much larger clone sits a single base away. Systemically healthy Caucasian individuals from Russia, 35 to 40 in total and aged about 6 to 95 years, were included as donors. Approximately 9 milliliters of peripheral blood were collected from each donor into EDTA-treated Vacutainer tubes. Ficoll-Paque density-gradient centrifugation was used to isolate PBMCs, with at least 6.5 million obtained per sample. Total RNA was extracted from PBMCs with Trizol reagent, with at least 6 micrograms obtained per sample. For every donor, an aliquot of PBMCs went through flow cytometry to measure the percentages of naive CD45RAhigh/CD27high T cells. Library creation used 5' RACE. For sequencing, an Illumina HiSeq 2500 was employed. A second PCR of about 7 to 12 cycles was run with a J-beta primer mix and a sample-barcoded 5' primer. Each TCR beta cDNA molecule received a unique molecular identifier from a template-switch 5' adaptor carrying 12 random nucleotides. At least 2.5 million CDR3-containing paired-end reads were obtained from each sample. The Mint cDNA synthesis kit, primed by a TRBC-specific oligonucleotide, was used to synthesize first-strand cDNA from all RNA. All cDNA was treated with uracil-DNA glycosylase and then went through a first 18-cycle PCR with the universal primers M1SS and BC2_uni_R. The source study handled its data this way. For normalization, 1 million high-quality reads, each with a distinct molecular identifier, were randomly selected from each sample. Reads sharing molecular identifiers were discarded rather than binned into consensus sequences. MiTCR, run with a Q25 quality threshold and the strictest error-elimination algorithm, handled CDR3 identification, clonotype clustering and error correction. A nonparametric unseen species model using Euler transformation provided a lower-bound estimate of total TCR beta diversity. TCRdb took the public reads, trimmed them with fastp at Q25, ran MiXCR for clone calling and kept in-frame beta chains. When rows share a CDR3 protein, they turn into one entry using the most common DNA and genes. TCRdb, rather than the study authors, made the V and J calls. The sample table contains some 690,000 distinct CDR3 sequences; only one count was recorded for around a fifth of them. About 22% of the sample is taken by the ten largest.

The record originates from a study of blood T cells in healthy people across ages (dated by TCRdb to about 2015). Regarding the study in general: Template switching captured roughly one uniquely barcoded TCR beta cDNA molecule per two T cells in model experiments. The study measured age-related changes in TCR beta repertoire diversity using deep sequencing normalized with unique cDNA molecular identifiers. Donors were grouped into four age groups: young (average 16 years), middle-aged (about 40), aged (approximately 58) and long-lived (approximately 75). To avoid experimental bias, donors of different ages were randomly spread across the sequencing lanes. Using the same blood draw, the study looked at two additional independent replicas of 1 million unique cDNA reads for two donors, one aged 18 to 30 and the other aged 80 or older.

General conclusions and limits of the study: Observed TCR beta diversity correlated strongly with the percentage of naive T cells measured by flow cytometry. Observed TCR beta diversity per million T cells fell roughly linearly with age, and a significant reduction was already apparent by age around 40. Estimates of total diversity based on one million sequenced T cells were considered lower bounds and underestimates. Conclusive comparison of naive and antigen-experienced compartments was prevented by the profiling of bulk unsorted PBMCs. Because the CMV infection status of the donors was unknown, age-related changes in expanded clonotypes may potentially have been confounded. Compared with the aged group, more naive CD4+ T cells, fewer expanded clones and increased TCR diversity were shown by the long-lived group, suggesting age selection.

The CDR3 measures 15 amino acids from cysteine to phenylalanine. Just CDR3 DNA is preserved here, 45 bases in frame from base 1. The germline V gene sets CDR1 to MDHEN and CDR2 to SYDVKM. V was cut back by 7 bases and J by 3 bases, leaving a gap of 17 bases between them. The sequenced sample consisted of blood. The chain is made from TRBV28 and TRBJ2-3; TRBD2 is a possible D gene, resting on 7 matching bases. This TCR derives from a man between 65 and 79 years old in good health. The nucleotide sequence reads TGTGCCAGCAATGATGTCGGGGGGCGGACAGATACGCAGTATTTT. This translates into CASNDVGGRTDTQYF.